The T cell receptor (beta chain) under discussion was sequenced for a study of cytomegalovirus exposure and HLA in healthy donors. Remarks on this clone: Its antigen is currently unknown.

Study-wide points: The classifier was said to identify cytomegalovirus status with high specificity and sensitivity. The TCR clusters that emerged in the first cohort tended, a later analysis found, to co-occur in the 120 or so validation repertoires.

Method: immunoSEQ multiplex PCR; TCRdb's copy keeps in-frame clones and lacks some. The table lists fewer than 120,000 clones, more than 75% of them singletons, with roughly 1.4% in the top ten. Germline CDR1 is LNHDA and CDR2 is SQIVND (reference sequence). Trimming cost V 4 bases and J 6 bases; bases outside gene matches: 10. The CDR3 is made up of 16 amino acids. The chain carries TRBV19 and TRBJ2-2; 8 bases are a match to TRBD1. Sequencing used PBMCs. The sequence derives from a woman aged 25 to 39 in good health and CMV-seropositive. The CDR3, as DNA: TGTGCCAGTAGTAGCGGACAGGGTTTGACCGCCGGGGAGCTGTTTTTT. Translation gives CASSSGQGLTAGELFF.